Listed below are T cell receptor beta chains from one sample, sequenced in a study of T cell responses to AZD1222 COVID-19 vaccine. The data were produced by immunoSEQ multiplex PCR, yet TCRdb's version contains in-frame clones alone and is incomplete. The sample consists of about 150,000 clones, approximately 94% of them appearing once. Sequenced material: peripheral blood, taken on day 0 of AZD1222 vaccination. These receptors came from an adult in good health. The CDR3 runs from the conserved cysteine through the conserved F or W. A D gene is named only where the DNA matches it firmly. A clone size is listed for some rows: how often the clone was seen (once, few, many), or a class if it is expanded.

NA,TRBV4-2,TRBJ2-2,NA,CASSQERGELFF,TGTGCCAGCAGCCAAGAGCGCGGGGAGCTGTTTTTT
NA,TRBV6-6,TRBJ1-2,TRBD1,CASSRSGTGDGYTF,TGTGCCAGCAGTCGATCCGGGACAGGGGATGGCTACACCTTC
NA,TRBV18,TRBJ1-5,NA,CASSPRQDNQPQHF,TGTGCCAGCTCACCAAGACAGGACAATCAGCCCCAGCATTTT
NA,TRBV5-1,TRBJ2-2,NA,CASSLAPGRTGELFF,TGCGCCAGCAGCCTTGCCCCGGGCAGAACCGGGGAGCTGTTTTTT
NA,TRBV19,TRBJ1-5,NA,CASSLVQGGNQPQHF,TGTGCCAGTAGTTTGGTACAGGGCGGCAATCAGCCCCAGCATTTT
NA,TRBV5-4,TRBJ1-1,NA,CASSLEGNTEAFF,TGTGCCAGCAGCTTGGAGGGGAACACTGAAGCTTTCTTT
NA,TRBV2,TRBJ2-7,NA,CASKSGTISYEQYF,TGTGCCAGCAAATCAGGGACGATTTCCTACGAGCAGTACTTC
NA,TRBV10-3,TRBJ2-1,TRBD2,CAISERGDNEQFF,TGTGCCATCAGTGAGCGGGGGGACAATGAGCAGTTCTTC
NA,TRBV28,TRBJ1-2,TRBD1,CASSFRQGRKYGYTF,TGTGCCAGCAGTTTTCGACAGGGGAGGAAGTACGGCTACACCTTC
NA,TRBV12-3/TRBV12-4,TRBJ1-2,NA,CASSLLANYGYTF,TGTGCCAGCAGTTTATTGGCTAACTATGGCTACACCTTC
NA,TRBV9,TRBJ1-1,NA,CASSVRDTGRGGEAFF,TGTGCCAGCAGCGTCCGTGACACAGGTAGAGGGGGTGAAGCTTTCTTT
NA,TRBV6-6,TRBJ1-5,NA,CASSPSRASNQPQHF,TGTGCCAGCAGCCCTTCCCGGGCCAGTAATCAGCCCCAGCATTTT
NA,TRBV7-9,TRBJ2-5,NA,CASSQTGQETQYF,TGTGCCAGCAGCCAGACAGGCCAAGAGACCCAGTACTTC
NA,TRBV28,TRBJ1-1,NA,CASPTGSNTEAFF,TGTGCCAGCCCTACCGGTTCGAACACTGAAGCTTTCTTT
NA,TRBV28,TRBJ1-2,NA,CASTLGGYGYTF,TGTGCCAGCACCCTTGGGGGCTATGGCTACACCTTC
once,TRBV24-1,TRBJ1-1,NA,CATSDLHRPRRYGGATEAFF,TGTGCCACCAGTGATTTGCACCGACCCAGAAGGTACGGGGGCGCAACTGAAGCTTTCTTT
NA,TRBV3-1/TRBV3-2,TRBJ1-1,NA,CASSQGKGVSSTEAFF,TGTGCCAGCAGCCAGGGAAAGGGGGTCTCGTCGACTGAAGCTTTCTTT
once,TRBV19,TRBJ1-6,NA,CASSLVGVGNSPLHF,TGTGCCAGTAGCCTTGTTGGGGTCGGGAATTCACCCCTCCACTTT
NA,TRBV10-3,TRBJ1-3,NA,CAITQTSGNTIYF,TGTGCCATCACCCAGACCTCTGGAAACACCATATATTTT
NA,TRBV2,TRBJ2-3,NA,CASSETTGETSTDTQYF,TGTGCCAGCAGTGAAACGACGGGGGAGACTAGCACAGATACGCAGTATTTT
few,TRBV3-1/TRBV3-2,TRBJ1-1,TRBD1,CASRRQGTLDTEAFF,TGTGCCAGCAGAAGACAGGGAACCCTGGACACTGAAGCTTTCTTT
NA,TRBV18,TRBJ1-6,TRBD1,CASSRDRNNSPLHF,TGTGCCAGCTCACGGGACAGGAATAATTCACCCCTCCACTTT
NA,TRBV7-2,TRBJ2-7,NA,CASSPGRTSYEQYF,TGTGCCAGCAGCCCGGGACGTACCTCCTACGAGCAGTACTTC
NA,TRBV18,TRBJ2-3,NA,CASSPPGTRSSSTDTQYF,TGTGCCAGCTCACCACCGGGGACACGATCCTCTAGCACAGATACGCAGTATTTT
NA,TRBV25-1,TRBJ2-1,NA,CASSESARDEQFF,TGTGCCAGCAGTGAATCGGCCAGGGACGAGCAGTTCTTC
NA,TRBV13,TRBJ2-6,NA,CASSLRAGANVLTF,TGTGCCAGCAGCTTACGGGCCGGGGCCAACGTCCTGACTTTC
NA,TRBV5-4,TRBJ2-2,NA,CASSTDRLSTGELFF,TGTGCCAGCAGCACCGACAGGTTATCCACCGGGGAGCTGTTTTTT
NA,TRBV30,TRBJ1-5,NA,CAWSVGASGNQPQHF,TGTGCCTGGTCCGTTGGGGCGTCGGGAAATCAGCCCCAGCATTTT